This TCR beta chain was captured in a study of OX40 agonist ivuxolimab in advanced cancers. V lost 6 bases to trimming and J lost 6 bases; unmatched junction nucleotides: 8. The germline V gene encodes CDR1 MNHEY and CDR2 SVGAGI. The CDR3 consists of 14 residues. This table comes from immunoSEQ multiplex PCR, and its TCRdb copy is limited to in-frame clones, with some not included. The sample yields over 85,000 clones, about 92% seen once. Sequencing was performed on CD4+ or CD8+ T cells sorted from blood, taken in a trial of the OX40 agonist ivuxolimab. The TCR was taken from an adult with an advanced solid tumor such as melanoma, head and neck, liver or kidney cancer. The rearrangement joins TRBV6-5 to TRBJ2-7, with 10 bases that match TRBD2. In DNA form, the CDR3 reads TGTGCCAGCAGAGACGTAGCGGGAGGTCTCGAGCAGTACTTC. Amino acid sequence: CASRDVAGGLEQYF.